This T cell receptor beta chain was captured in a study of vaccination effects on CD4 cells after COVID-19. For the study at large: Participants received two doses of either the BNT162b2 or mRNA-1273 vaccine. Study-level findings and limits: By a late point after vaccination, infection- and vaccine-induced clones had shrunk markedly through clonal contraction.

Before any sequencing was done, the ViraFEST assay used viral peptide pools to expand antigen-specific CD4+ T cells. Cells that had been cultured for roughly ten days were the source of isolated CD4+ T cells. The study found no prior SARS-CoV-2 infection in the vaccine recipients, who tested negative for nucleocapsid antibodies. Cultivation was performed at some 1.9 million PBMC per well with roughly 10 IU/ml IL-2 and 10 ug/ml peptides added. As concerns this clone: The antigen is unknown.

TCRdb's copy holds only in-frame clones and misses some; the assay was immunoSEQ multiplex PCR. The profile shows fewer than 65,000 clones, approximately 75% of them singletons. J was trimmed by 7 bases and V by 0 bases; bases with no gene match: 4. Per germline, CDR1 SGHTA and CDR2 FQGTGA. The CDR3 runs 15 residues. The material was CD4+ T cells from PBMCs cultured with HCoV-OC43 spike peptides, obtained before COVID-19 vaccination. The sample's subset: HCoV-OC43 spike overlapping peptide pool stimulation. The rearrangement uses TRBV7-3 and TRBJ2-5, with 11 bases lining up with TRBD2. This sequence originates from a human donor who received a COVID-19 vaccine. The CDR3 DNA sequence: TGTGCCAGCAGCTTAACAACTAGCGGGGGAGGGACCCAGTACTTC. This translates into CASSLTTSGGGTQYF. Variable domain in full (rest from reference TRBV7-3 and TRBJ2-5): GAGVSQTPSNKVTEKGKYVELRCDPISGHTALYWYRQSLGQGPEFLIYFQGTGAADDSGLPNDRFFAVRPEGSVSTLKIQRTERGDSAVYLCASSLTTSGGGTQYFGPGTRLLVL.